Listed here are 3 T cell receptor beta chains from one sample, sequenced in a study of blood T cell repertoires in COVID-19. The data were produced by immunoSEQ multiplex PCR, yet TCRdb's version contains in-frame clones alone and is incomplete. The repertoire has roughly 150,000 clones, approximately 80% of them found once; the top ten carry just over 6%. The sample comprised PBMCs or T cells enriched from blood (not recorded which). The receptors derive from a woman between 50 and 59 years old who had recovered from COVID-19.

For the CDR3, the DNA is TGTGCCAGTGGATGGGCAGGCTGGGGCTACACCTTC. This gives the protein CASGWAGWGYTF. The chain recombines TRBV28 with TRBJ1-2; D unresolved. Per germline, CDR1 MDHEN and CDR2 SYDVKM. CDR3 size: 12 residues. V was pared by 9 bases and J by 8 bases, with 16 bases between.

The chain carries TRBV19 and TRBJ1-4; 10 positions agree with TRBD1. The CDR3 length is 13 residues. The V gene end was trimmed by 10 bases and the J gene end by 8 bases; junction bases not matched to a gene: 7. CDR1 is LNHDA and CDR2 is SQIVND in the germline V gene (reference sequence). This CDR3 reads CATSDRGGEKLFF. Here the CDR3 DNA reads TGTGCCACCTCGGACAGGGGGGGCGAAAAACTGTTTTTT.

The chain has TRBV11-2 and TRBJ2-2; D not certain. Germline V gene lookup returns CDR1 SGHAT and CDR2 FQNNGV. The CDR3 is 15 amino acids. The V gene lost 0 bases and the J gene lost 0 bases, with 5 bases spanning the gap. DNA of the CDR3: TGTGCCAGCAGCTTAGAACATACGAACACCGGGGAGCTGTTTTTT. Amino acids: CASSLEHTNTGELFF.